The T cell receptor (beta chain) under discussion was sequenced for a study of blood T cell dynamics during melanoma immunotherapy. About the research overall: Standard first-line treatment here was pembrolizumab or nivolumab plus ipilimumab in metastatic melanoma.

Trimming removed 6 bases from V and 2 bases from J; junction bases left unmatched: 8. The germline CDR1 and CDR2 sequences are SGDLS and YYNGEE. The CDR3 extends over 16 amino acids. Profiled with immunoSEQ multiplex PCR; TCRdb holds only in-frame clones, not every one. The sample lists around 3,400 clones, about 90% occurring once. Regarding the study as a whole: Cell-free DNA CDR3 sequences most resembled the immune-effector CD8+ subset, which was also most clonal.

Comments on this clone: Its antigen remains unknown.

Time point described: pre-treatment baseline. No patient had earlier systemic cancer treatment, concurrent immunosuppressants, or another active cancer. The origin of this receptor is a human donor with melanoma. The V gene is TRBV9, the J gene TRBJ2-5, with 12 bases identical to TRBD2. The sequencing used effector memory CD8+ T cells from blood, collected from a patient treated with checkpoint blockade. For the CDR3, the DNA is TGTGCCAGCACACAACGAGGGACTAGCGGGCAAGAGACCCAGTACTTC. As protein: CASTQRGTSGQETQYF.